This TCR beta chain was documented in a study of blood T cell repertoires in COVID-19. Study background: PBMCs, B-cell-depleted T cells, or T cells were the source of the cDNA or gDNA that made up the material.

This clone was seen only once. Produced via immunoSEQ multiplex PCR; TCRdb's table is partial and in-frame only. The table includes more than 85,000 clones, about 78% detected once. CDR1 is SGHRS, CDR2 YFSETQ, per germline. The CDR3 is made up of 15 amino acids. V was clipped by 3 bases and J by 0 bases; unmatched bases: 3. The chain has TRBV5-1 and TRBJ2-3; 8 bases map to TRBD1. The receptor was isolated from a man between 60 and 75 years old with active or convalescent COVID-19. Sequenced: peripheral blood. CDR3 DNA: TGCGCCAGCAGCTCAGGACAGGGTAGCACAGATACGCAGTATTTT. This translates into CASSSGQGSTDTQYF.